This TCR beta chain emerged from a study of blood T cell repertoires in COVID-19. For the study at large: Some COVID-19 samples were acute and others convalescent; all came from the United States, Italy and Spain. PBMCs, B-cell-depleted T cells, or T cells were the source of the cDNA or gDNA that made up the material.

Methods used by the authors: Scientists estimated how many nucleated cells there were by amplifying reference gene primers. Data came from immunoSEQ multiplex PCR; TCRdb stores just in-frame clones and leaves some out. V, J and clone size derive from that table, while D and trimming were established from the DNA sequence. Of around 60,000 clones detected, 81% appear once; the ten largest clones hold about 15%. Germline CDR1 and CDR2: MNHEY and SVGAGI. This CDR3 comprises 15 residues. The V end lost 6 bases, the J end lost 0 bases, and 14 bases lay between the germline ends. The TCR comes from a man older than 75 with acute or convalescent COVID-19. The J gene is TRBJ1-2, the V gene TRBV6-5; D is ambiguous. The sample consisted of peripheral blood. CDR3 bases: TGTGCCAGCAGATCATGGACTGTAACTAACTATGGCTACACCTTC. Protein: CASRSWTVTNYGYTF.